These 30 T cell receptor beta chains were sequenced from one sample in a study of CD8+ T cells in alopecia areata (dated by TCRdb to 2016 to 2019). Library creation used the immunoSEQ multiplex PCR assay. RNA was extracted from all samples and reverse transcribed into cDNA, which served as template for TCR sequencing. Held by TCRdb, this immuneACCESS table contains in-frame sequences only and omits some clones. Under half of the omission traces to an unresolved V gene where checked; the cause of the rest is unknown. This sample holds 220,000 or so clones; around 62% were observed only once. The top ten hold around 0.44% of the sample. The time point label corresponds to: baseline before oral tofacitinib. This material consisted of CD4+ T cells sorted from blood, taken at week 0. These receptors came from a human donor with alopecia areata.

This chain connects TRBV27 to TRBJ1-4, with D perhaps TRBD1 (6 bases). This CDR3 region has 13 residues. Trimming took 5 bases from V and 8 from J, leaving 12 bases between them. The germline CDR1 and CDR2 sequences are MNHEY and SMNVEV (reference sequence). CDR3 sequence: CASSTKQGEKLFF. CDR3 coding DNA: TGTGCCAGCAGTACGAAGCAGGGGGAAAAACTGTTTTTT.

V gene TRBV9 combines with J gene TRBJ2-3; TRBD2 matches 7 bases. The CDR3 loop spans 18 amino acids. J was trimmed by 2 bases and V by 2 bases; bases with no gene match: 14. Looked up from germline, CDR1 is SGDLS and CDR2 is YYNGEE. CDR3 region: CASSVPRGGVSYTDTQYF. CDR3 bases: TGTGCCAGCAGCGTCCCCCGCGGGGGTGTCTCATACACAGATACGCAGTATTTT.

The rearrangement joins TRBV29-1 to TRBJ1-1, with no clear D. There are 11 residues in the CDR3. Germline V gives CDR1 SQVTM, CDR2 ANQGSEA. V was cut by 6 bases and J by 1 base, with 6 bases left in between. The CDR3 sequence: CSVATNTEAFF. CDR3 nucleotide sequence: TGCAGCGTCGCCACGAACACTGAAGCTTTCTTT. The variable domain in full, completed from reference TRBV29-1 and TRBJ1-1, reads SAVISQKPSRDICQRGTSLTIQCQVDSQVTMMFWYRQQPGQSLTLIATANQGSEATYESGFVIDKFPISRPNLTFSTLTVSNMSPEDSSIYLCSVATNTEAFFGQGTRLTVV.

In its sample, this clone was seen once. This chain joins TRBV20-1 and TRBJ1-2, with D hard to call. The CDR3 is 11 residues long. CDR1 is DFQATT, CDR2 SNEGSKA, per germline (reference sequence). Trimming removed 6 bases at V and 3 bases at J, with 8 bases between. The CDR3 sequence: CSAWTDYGYTF. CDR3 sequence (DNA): TGCAGTGCCTGGACGGACTATGGCTACACCTTC.

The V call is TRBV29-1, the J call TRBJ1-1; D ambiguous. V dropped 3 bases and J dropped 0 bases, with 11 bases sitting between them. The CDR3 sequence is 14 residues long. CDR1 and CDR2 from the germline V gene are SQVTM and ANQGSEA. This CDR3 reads CSVEGRTMNTEAFF. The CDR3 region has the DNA TGCAGCGTTGAGGGTCGGACCATGAACACTGAAGCTTTCTTT.

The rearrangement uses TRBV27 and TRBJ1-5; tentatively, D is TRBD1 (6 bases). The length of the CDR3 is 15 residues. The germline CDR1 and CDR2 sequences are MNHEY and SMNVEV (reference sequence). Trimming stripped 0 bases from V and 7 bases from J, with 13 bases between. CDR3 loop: CASSLSGRGRQPQHF. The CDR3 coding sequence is TGTGCCAGCAGTTTATCCGGCAGGGGTAGACAGCCCCAGCATTTT.

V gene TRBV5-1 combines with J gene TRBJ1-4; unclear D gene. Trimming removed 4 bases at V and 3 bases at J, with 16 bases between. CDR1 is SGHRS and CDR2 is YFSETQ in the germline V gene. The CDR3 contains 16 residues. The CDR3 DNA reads TGCGCCAGCAGCCGCTTGTCAGCGAACGCTAATGAAAAACTGTTTTTT. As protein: CASSRLSANANEKLFF.

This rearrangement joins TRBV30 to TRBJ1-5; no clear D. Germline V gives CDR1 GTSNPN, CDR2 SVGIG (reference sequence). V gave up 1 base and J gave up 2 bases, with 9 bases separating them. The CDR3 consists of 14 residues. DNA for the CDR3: TGTGCCTGGAGTGAGAGTCCGGGCAATCAGCCCCAGCATTTT. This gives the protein CAWSESPGNQPQHF.

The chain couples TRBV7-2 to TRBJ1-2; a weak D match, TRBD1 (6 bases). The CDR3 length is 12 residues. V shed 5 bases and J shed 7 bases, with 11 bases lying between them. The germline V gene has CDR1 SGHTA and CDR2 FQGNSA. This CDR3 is CASSPQGFGYTF. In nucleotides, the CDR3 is TGTGCCAGCAGCCCACAGGGCTTTGGCTACACCTTC.

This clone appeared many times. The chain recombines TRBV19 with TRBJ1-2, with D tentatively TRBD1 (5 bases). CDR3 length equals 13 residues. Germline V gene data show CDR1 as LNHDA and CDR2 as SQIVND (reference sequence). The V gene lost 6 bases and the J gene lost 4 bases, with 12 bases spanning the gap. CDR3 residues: CASSTAGSYGYTF. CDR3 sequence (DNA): TGTGCCAGTAGCACCGCAGGGAGCTATGGCTACACCTTC.

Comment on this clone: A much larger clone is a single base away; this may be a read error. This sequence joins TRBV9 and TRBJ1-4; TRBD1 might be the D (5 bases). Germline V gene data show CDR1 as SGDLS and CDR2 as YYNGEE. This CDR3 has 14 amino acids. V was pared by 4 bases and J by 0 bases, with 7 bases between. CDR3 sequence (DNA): TGTGCCAGCAGCCCAGGGTCAACTAATGAAAAACTGTTTTTT. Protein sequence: CASSPGSTNEKLFF.

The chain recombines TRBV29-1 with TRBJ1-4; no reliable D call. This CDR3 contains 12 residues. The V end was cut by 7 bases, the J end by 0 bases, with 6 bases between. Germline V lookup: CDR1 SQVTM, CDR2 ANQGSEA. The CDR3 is CSGSATNEKLFF. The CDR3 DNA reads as TGCAGCGGGTCAGCAACTAATGAAAAACTGTTTTTT. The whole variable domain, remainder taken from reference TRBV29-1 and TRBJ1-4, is SAVISQKPSRDICQRGTSLTIQCQVDSQVTMMFWYRQQPGQSLTLIATANQGSEATYESGFVIDKFPISRPNLTFSTLTVSNMSPEDSSIYLCSGSATNEKLFFGSGTQLSVL.

CDR3 bases: TGCGCCAGCAGCCAACCTACTTCGACGGAGACCCAGTACTTC. Translation: CASSQPTSTETQYF. V and J are TRBV4-1 and TRBJ2-5; D gene unclear. Trimming removed 2 bases from V and 5 bases from J, with 12 bases in between. The germline V gene has CDR1 MGHRA and CDR2 YSYEKL. The CDR3 is 14 amino acids.

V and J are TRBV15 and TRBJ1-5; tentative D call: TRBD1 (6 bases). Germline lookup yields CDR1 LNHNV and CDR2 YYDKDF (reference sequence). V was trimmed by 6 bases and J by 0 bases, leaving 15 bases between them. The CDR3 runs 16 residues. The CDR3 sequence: CATRTGITHSNQPQHF. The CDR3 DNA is TGTGCCACCAGAACAGGGATTACTCATAGCAATCAGCCCCAGCATTTT.

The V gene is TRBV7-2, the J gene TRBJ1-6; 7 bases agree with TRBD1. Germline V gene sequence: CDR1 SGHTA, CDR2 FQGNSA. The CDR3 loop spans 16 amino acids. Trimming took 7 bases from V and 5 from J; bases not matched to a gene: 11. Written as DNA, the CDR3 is TGTGCCAGCATCAATACCGGGACAGCCAATAATTCACCCCTCCACTTT. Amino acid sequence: CASINTGTANNSPLHF.

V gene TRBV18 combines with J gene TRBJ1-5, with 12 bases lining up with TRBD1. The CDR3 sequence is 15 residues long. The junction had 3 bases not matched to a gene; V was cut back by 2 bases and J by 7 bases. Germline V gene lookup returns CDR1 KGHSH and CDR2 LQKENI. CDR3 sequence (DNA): TGTGCCAGCTCACCATTGGGACAGGGGGCCCAGCCCCAGCATTTT. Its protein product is CASSPLGQGAQPQHF.

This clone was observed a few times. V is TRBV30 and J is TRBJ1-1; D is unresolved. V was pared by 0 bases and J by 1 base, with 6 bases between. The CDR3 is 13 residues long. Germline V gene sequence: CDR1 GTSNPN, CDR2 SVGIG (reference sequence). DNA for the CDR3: TGTGCCTGGAGTGTACAGCAGAACACTGAAGCTTTCTTT. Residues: CAWSVQQNTEAFF. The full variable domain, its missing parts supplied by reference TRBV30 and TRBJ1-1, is SQTIHQWPATLVQPVGSPLSLECTVEGTSNPNLYWYRQAAGRGLQLLFYSVGIGQISSEVPQNLSASRPQDRQFILSSKKLLLSDSGFYLCAWSVQQNTEAFFGQGTRLTVV.

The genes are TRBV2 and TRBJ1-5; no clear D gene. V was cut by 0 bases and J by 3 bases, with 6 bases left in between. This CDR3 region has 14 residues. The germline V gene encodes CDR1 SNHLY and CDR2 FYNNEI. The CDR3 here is CASSEAGANQPQHF. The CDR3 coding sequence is TGTGCCAGCAGTGAAGCAGGTGCCAATCAGCCCCAGCATTTT.

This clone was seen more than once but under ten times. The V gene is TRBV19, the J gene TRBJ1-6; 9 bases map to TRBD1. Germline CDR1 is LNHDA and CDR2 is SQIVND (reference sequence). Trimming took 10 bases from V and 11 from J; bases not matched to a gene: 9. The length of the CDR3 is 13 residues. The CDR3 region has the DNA TGTGCCACCGGGACAGGGCCCTCTACACCCCTCCACTTT. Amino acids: CATGTGPSTPLHF.

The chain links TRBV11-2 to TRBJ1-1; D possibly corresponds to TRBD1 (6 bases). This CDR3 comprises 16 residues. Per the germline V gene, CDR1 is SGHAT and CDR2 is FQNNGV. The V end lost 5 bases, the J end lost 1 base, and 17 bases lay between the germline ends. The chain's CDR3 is CASSRPQGKPNTEAFF. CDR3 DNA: TGTGCCAGCAGCCGGCCACAGGGAAAACCGAACACTGAAGCTTTCTTT.

The CDR3 sequence: CASSALRETQYF. The CDR3 DNA reads TGTGCCAGCAGCGCCCTCAGAGAGACCCAGTACTTC. This chain uses TRBV6-5 with TRBJ2-5; D gene unclear. CDR3 length: 12 amino acids. V gave up 6 bases and J gave up 4 bases, with 9 bases separating them. Germline lookup yields CDR1 MNHEY and CDR2 SVGAGI.

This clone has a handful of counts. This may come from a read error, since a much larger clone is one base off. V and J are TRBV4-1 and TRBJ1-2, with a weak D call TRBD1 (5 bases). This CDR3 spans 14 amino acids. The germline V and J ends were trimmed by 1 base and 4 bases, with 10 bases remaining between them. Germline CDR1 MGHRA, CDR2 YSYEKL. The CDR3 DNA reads TGCGCCAGCAGCCAAGGTGGGGGTCTCTATGGCTACACCTTC. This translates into CASSQGGGLYGYTF.

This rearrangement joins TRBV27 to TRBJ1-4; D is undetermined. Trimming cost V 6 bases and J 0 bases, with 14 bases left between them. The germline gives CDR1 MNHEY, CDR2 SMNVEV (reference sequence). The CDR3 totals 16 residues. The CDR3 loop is CASSPDILATNEKLFF. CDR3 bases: TGTGCCAGCAGCCCCGATATCTTAGCAACTAATGAAAAACTGTTTTTT.

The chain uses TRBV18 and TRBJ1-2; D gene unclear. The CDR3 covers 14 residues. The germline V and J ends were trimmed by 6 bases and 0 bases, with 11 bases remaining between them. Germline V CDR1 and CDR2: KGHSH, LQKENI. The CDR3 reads CASSPGLANYGYTF. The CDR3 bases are TGTGCCAGCTCCCCAGGCCTAGCTAACTATGGCTACACCTTC. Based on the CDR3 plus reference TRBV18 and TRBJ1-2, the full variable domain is NAGVMQNPRHLVRRRGQEARLRCSPMKGHSHVYWYRQLPEEGLKFMVYLQKENIIDESGMPKERFSAEFPKEGPSILRIQQVVRGDSAAYFCASSPGLANYGYTFGSGTRLTVV.

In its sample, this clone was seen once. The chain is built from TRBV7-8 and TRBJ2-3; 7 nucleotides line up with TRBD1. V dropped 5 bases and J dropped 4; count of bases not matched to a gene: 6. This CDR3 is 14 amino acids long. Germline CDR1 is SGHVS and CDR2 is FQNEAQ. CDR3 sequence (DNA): TGTGCCAGCAGCCTCTTGACAGGGTCAGATACGCAGTATTTT. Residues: CASSLLTGSDTQYF.

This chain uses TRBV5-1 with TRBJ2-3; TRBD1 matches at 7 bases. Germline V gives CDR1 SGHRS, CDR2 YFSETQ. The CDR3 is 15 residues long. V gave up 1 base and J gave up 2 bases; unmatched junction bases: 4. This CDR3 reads CASSLTGATTDTQYF. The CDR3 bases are TGCGCCAGCAGCTTGACAGGGGCCACCACAGATACGCAGTATTTT.

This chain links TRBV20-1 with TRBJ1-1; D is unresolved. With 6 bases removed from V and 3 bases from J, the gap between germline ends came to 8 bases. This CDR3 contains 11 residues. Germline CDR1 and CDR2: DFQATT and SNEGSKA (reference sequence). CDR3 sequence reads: CSALRDTEAFF. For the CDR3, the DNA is TGCAGTGCACTCCGGGACACTGAAGCTTTCTTT.

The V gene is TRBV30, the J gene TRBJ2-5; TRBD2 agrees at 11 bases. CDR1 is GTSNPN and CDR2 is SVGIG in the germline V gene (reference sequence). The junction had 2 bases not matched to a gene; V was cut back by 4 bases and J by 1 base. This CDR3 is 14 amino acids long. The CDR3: CAWNSGRVQETQYF. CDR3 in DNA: TGTGCCTGGAATAGCGGGAGGGTCCAAGAGACCCAGTACTTC.

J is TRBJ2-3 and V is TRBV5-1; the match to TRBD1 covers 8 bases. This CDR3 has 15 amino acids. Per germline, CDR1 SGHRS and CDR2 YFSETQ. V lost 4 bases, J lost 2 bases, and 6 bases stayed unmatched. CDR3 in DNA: TGCGCCAGCAGCCCCGGACAGGGAACCACAGATACGCAGTATTTT. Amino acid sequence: CASSPGQGTTDTQYF.

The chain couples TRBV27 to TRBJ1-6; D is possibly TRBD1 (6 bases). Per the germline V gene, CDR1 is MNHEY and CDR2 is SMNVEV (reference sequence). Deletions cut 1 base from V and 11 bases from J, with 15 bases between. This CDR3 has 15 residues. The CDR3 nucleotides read TGTGCCAGCAGTTTATTGGGGGCGGATGACCCACCCCTCCACTTT. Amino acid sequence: CASSLLGADDPPLHF.